This record concerns one T cell receptor beta chain sequence. Its target is unknown. This specimen includes other DNA sequences encoding the same CDR3. Data came from immunoSEQ multiplex PCR; TCRdb stores just in-frame clones and leaves some out. The repertoire shows 150,000 or so clones; the top ten hold about 2.2%. This specimen comes from a study of T cell responses to AZD1222 COVID-19 vaccine. Overall study findings and caveats: Mapped onto spike, vaccine-associated CD4 TCRs spanned it and were dominant at 160-218 and 743-854. The donor cohort was predominantly white British with a female majority, and clonal diversity may have been underestimated. Seropositivity was recorded at baseline in only 6 or 7 AZD1222 recipients. Researchers took repertoire samples only after the peak T cell response had come.

Trimming removed 3 bases at V and 2 bases at J, with 8 bases between. Germline V gene sequence: CDR1 MDHEN, CDR2 SYDVKM. The CDR3 is 13 residues long. The sequencing input was peripheral blood. The TCR comes from an adult in good health. This sequence joins TRBV28 and TRBJ2-7; no clear D gene. CDR3 in amino acids: CASSLGSTYEQYF. CDR3 nucleotides: TGTGCCAGCAGTTTGGGCAGTACCTACGAGCAGTACTTC.